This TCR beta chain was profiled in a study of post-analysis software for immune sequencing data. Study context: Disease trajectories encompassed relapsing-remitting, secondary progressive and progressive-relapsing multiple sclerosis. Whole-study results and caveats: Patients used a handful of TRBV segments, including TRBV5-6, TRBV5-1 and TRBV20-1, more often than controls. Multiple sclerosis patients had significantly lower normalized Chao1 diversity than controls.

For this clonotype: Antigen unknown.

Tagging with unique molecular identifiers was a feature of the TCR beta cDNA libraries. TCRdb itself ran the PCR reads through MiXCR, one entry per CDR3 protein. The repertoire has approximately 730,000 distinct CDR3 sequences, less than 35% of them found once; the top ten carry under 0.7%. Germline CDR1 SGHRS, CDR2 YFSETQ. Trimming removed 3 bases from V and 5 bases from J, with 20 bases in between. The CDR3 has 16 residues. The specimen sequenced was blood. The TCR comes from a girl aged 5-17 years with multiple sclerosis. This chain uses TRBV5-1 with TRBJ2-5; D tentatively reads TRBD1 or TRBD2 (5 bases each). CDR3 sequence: CASSSGLGPLEETQYF. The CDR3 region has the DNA TGCGCCAGCAGCTCGGGGTTGGGACCCTTGGAGGAGACCCAGTACTTC. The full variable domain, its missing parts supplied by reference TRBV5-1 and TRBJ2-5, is KAGVTQTPRYLIKTRGQQVTLSCSPISGHRSVSWYQQTPGQGLQFLFEYFSETQRNKGNFPGRFSGRQFSNSRSEMNVSTLELGDSALYLCASSSGLGPLEETQYFGPGTRLLVL.